This TCR beta chain was retrieved from a study of blood T cell repertoires in COVID-19. All enrollees were roughly 18 to 89 years old and from 25 or so US areas. Germline V gene sequence: CDR1 SGHAT, CDR2 FQNNGV. The CDR3 is 16 residues long. V gave up 3 bases and J gave up 6 bases, with 17 bases separating them. Repertoires were generated with immunoSEQ multiplex PCR, while TCRdb's copy carries only in-frame clones and drops some. The top ten clones hold 0.95% to 1.2% of a sample with fewer than 300,000 clones, more than 80% of them seen once. This TCR was recovered from a woman aged 25 to 39 who had recovered from COVID-19. Sequencing was carried out using PBMCs or T cells enriched from blood (not recorded which). This sequence joins TRBV11-2 and TRBJ1-4; no reliable D call. The CDR3 sequence: CASSFSAPQLDEKLFF. The CDR3 DNA reads TGTGCCAGCAGCTTTTCTGCACCCCAACTCGATGAAAAACTGTTTTTT.